This TCR beta chain was recovered during a study of T cells in tumors after PD-1 blockade. Whole-study context: No patient had prior checkpoint blockade, systemic immunosuppression, or radiotherapy within 4 weeks. Mean per blood sample: 90,000 to 120,000 templates (roughly 21,000-270,000), about 37,000 unique clonotypes.

The J segment lost 9 bases and the V segment lost 5 bases, leaving 12 bases of the junction unmatched. The CDR3 runs 15 residues. Germline-derived CDR1 and CDR2 are SGHNT and YENEEA. Template: tumor biopsy or peripheral blood genomic DNA, roughly 550-6,500 ng per sample. The method was immunoSEQ multiplex PCR; TCRdb's version includes in-frame clones alone and lacks a portion of them. The sample contains roughly 5,400 clones, about four fifths of which appear only once. Overall study results and limits: Some novel exhausted tumor clones appeared in pre-treatment blood, suggesting peripheral recruitment.

With respect to this clone: Antigen unknown.

The chain recombines TRBV11-3 with TRBJ2-1; 8 nucleotides match TRBD1. The clonotype was recovered from a human donor with advanced basal cell or squamous cell carcinoma (not recorded which). The sequencing used PBMCs, collected after anti-PD-1 therapy. The DNA for the CDR3 is TGTGCCAGCAGCCCAACAGGGGGACCTAGGGGTGAGCAGTTCTTC. Protein product: CASSPTGGPRGEQFF.